Sequencing of this T cell receptor (beta chain) was carried out in a study of T cells in Graves' hyperthyroidism and ophthalmopathy. This CDR3 has 15 residues. The germline V gene encodes CDR1 DFQATT and CDR2 SNEGSKA (reference sequence). V shed 6 bases and J shed 4 bases, with 22 bases lying between them. Sample share makes this clonotype medium-sized. Researchers took RNA transcripts and amplified the TCR beta CDR3 regions from them. HTBI primers were used for first-round RT-PCR of the TCR CDR3. From the multiplex PCR reads, TCRdb called clonotypes with MiXCR, one entry per CDR3 protein. This sample has about 95,000 distinct CDR3 sequences, with 35% to 50% found just once.

V and J are TRBV20-1 and TRBJ2-7; TRBD2 is a possible D gene (6 bases). The sample comprised peripheral blood or thyroid tissue (not recorded which). This clonotype was sampled from a woman aged 25 to 39 with Graves' hyperthyroidism. CDR3 DNA: TGCAGTGCCCAGAGGTGGGGCGGGGATCTGTACGAGCAGTACTTC. As protein: CSAQRWGGDLYEQYF.